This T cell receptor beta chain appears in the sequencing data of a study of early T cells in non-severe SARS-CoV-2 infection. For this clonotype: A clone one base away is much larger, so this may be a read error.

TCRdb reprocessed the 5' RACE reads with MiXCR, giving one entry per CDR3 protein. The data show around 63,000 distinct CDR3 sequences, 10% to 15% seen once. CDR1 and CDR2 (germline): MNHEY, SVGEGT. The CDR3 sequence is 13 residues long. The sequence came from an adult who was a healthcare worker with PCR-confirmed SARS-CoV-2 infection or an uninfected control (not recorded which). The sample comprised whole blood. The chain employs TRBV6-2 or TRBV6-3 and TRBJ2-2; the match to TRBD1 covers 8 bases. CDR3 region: CATGQGVTWELFF. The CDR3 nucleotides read TGTGCCACCGGACAGGGCGTCACCTGGGAGCTGTTTTTT.